The clone carrying this T cell receptor beta chain was counted a few times. The antigen remains unidentified. The data stem from a study of post-analysis software for immune sequencing data. Study details: Multiple sclerosis in the patients followed relapsing-remitting, secondary progressive and progressive-relapsing courses. Study-wide points: Analysis by F measure revealed that same-batch samples clustered strongly together. People with multiple sclerosis had a significantly lower normalized Chao1 diversity than controls did.

The library was made from cDNA and included unique molecular identifiers. The source material, about 0.95 to 10 million T cells, gave rise to roughly 500,000 cDNA molecules. TCRdb fed the PCR reads into MiXCR, producing one record per CDR3 protein. The data contain about 810,000 distinct CDR3 sequences, about 50% of them singletons. Sequencing was carried out using blood. The sequence was obtained from a girl between 10 and 17 years old with multiple sclerosis.

CDR3 in amino acids: CASSDRSGGSTDTQYF. The DNA of the CDR3 is TGTGCCAGCAGCGACCGGTCAGGGGGGAGCACAGATACGCAGTATTTT. This chain uses TRBV3-1 with TRBJ2-3; weak D call: TRBD1 (7 bases). Germline V lookup: CDR1 LGHDT, CDR2 YNNKEL (reference sequence). V lost 5 bases, J lost 0 bases, and 15 bases lay in between. The CDR3 runs 16 residues.